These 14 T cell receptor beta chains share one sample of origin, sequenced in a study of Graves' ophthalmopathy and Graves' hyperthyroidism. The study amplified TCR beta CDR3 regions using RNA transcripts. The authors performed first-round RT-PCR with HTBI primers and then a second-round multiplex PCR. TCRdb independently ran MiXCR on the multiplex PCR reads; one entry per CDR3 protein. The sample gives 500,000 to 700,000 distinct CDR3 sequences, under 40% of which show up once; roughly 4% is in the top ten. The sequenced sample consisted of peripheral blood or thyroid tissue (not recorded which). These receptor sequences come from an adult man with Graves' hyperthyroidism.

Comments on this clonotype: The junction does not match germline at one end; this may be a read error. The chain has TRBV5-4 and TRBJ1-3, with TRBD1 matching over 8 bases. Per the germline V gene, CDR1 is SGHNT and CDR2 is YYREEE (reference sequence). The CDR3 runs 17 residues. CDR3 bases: TGTGCCAGCAGCCTACGCGTTCAGGGGGCGGGAGGAAGCACCATATATTTT. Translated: CASSLRVQGAGGSTIYF.

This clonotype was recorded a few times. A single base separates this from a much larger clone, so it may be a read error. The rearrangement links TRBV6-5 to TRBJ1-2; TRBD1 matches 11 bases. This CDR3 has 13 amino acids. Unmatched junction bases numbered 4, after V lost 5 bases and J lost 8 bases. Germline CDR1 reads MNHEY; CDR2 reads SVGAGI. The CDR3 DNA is TGTGCCAGCAGTGAGGACAGGGGGCAAGGCTACACCTTC. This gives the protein CASSEDRGQGYTF.

The CDR3 loop is CASSFKGRGLETQYF. The CDR3 DNA reads as TGTGCCAGCAGCTTCAAGGGGCGAGGTTTGGAGACCCAGTACTTC. V is TRBV5-4 and J is TRBJ2-5; D is perhaps TRBD1 (5 bases). This CDR3 has 15 residues. V was pared by 2 bases and J by 5 bases, with 16 bases between. CDR1 is SGHNT, CDR2 YYREEE, per germline (reference sequence).

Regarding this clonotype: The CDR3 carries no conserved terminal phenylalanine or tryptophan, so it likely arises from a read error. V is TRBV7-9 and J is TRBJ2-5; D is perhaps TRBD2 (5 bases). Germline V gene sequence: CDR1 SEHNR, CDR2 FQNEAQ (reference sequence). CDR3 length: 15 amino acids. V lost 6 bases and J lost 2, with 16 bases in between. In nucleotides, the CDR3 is TGTGCCAGCAGTGAGTCGGTTCGGGGACAAGAGACCCAGTACCTC. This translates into CASSESVRGQETQYL.

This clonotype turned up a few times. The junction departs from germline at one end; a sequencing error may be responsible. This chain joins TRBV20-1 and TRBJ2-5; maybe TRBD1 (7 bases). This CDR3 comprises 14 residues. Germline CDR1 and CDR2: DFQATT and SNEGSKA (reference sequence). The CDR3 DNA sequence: TGCAGTGCTAGGGACAGGAGGGACCACGAGACCCAGTACTTC. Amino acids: CSARDRRDHETQYF.

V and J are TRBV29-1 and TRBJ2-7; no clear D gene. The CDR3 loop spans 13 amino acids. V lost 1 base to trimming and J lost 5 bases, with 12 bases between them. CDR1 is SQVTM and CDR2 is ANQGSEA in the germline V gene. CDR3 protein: CSVEGFGPNEQYF. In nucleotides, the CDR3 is TGCAGCGTTGAAGGATTTGGGCCCAACGAGCAGTACTTC.

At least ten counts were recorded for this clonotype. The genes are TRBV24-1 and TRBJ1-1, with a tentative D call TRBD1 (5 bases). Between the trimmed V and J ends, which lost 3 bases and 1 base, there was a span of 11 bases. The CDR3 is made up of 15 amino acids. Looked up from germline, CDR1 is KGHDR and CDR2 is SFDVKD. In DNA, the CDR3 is TGTGCCACCAGTGATCCGGGACGGGGGAACACTGAAGCTTTCTTT. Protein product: CATSDPGRGNTEAFF.

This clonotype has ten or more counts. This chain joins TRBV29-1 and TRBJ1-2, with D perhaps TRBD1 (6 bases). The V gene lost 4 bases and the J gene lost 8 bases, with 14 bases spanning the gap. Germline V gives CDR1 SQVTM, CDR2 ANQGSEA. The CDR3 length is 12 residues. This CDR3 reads CSVGRERGGYTF. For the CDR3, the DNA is TGCAGCGTTGGCAGGGAGAGGGGGGGCTACACCTTC.

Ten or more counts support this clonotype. The CDR3 DNA sequence: TGTGCCAGTATCTCCGAGGGGGGCCTGTACACTGAAGCTTTCTTT. Its protein product is CASISEGGLYTEAFF. The chain uses TRBV19 and TRBJ1-1; TRBD1 is a possible D gene (6 bases). CDR3 length: 15 residues. Trimming cost V 7 bases and J 3 bases, with 18 bases left between them. The V gene's germline CDR1 is LNHDA and CDR2 SQIVND (reference sequence).

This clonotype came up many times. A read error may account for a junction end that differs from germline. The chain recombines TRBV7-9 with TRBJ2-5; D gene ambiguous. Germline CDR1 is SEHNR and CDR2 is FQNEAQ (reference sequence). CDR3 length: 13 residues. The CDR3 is CASSLELGETQYF. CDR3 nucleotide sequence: TGTGCTAGCAGCTTAGAACTCGGAGAGACCCAGTACTTC.

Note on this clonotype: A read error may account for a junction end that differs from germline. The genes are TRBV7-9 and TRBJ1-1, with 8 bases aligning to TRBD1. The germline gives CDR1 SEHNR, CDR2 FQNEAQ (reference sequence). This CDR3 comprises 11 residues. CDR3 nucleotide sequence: TGTGCCAGCATGCCGGGACAGGAAAAGTCCTTT. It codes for CASMPGQEKSF. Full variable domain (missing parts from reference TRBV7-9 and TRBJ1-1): DTGVSQNPRHKITKRGQNVTFRCDPISEHNRLYWYRQTLGQGPEFLTYFQNEAQLEKSRLLSDRFSAERPKGSFSTLEIQRTEQGDSAMYLCASMPGQEKSFGQGTRLTVV.

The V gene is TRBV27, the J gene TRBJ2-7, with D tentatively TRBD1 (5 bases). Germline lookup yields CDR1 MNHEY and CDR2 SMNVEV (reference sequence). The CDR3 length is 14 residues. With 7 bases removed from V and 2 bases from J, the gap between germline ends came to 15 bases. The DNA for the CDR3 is TGTGCCAGCAAGGGGTACCTAGGGACCTACGAGCAGTACTTC. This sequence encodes CASKGYLGTYEQYF.

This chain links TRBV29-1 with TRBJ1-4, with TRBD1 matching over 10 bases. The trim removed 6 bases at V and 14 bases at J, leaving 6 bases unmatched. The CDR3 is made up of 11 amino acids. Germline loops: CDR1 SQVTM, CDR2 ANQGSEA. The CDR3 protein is CSVGQGFTLFF. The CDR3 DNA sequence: TGCAGCGTGGGACAGGGGTTTACGCTGTTTTTT.

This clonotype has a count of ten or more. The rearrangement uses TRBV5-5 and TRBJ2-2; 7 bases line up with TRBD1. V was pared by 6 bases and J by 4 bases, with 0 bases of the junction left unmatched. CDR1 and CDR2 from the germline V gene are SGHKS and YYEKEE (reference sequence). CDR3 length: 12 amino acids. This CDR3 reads CASNRGTGELFF. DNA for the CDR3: TGTGCCAGCAACAGGGGCACCGGGGAGCTGTTTTTT.